The 17 T cell receptor beta chains reported below all come from one sample, sequenced in a study of cytomegalovirus exposure and HLA in healthy donors. 13 Jbeta primers and 60 Vbeta primers were used for the PCR. Assay: immunoSEQ multiplex PCR; the TCRdb copy retains only in-frame clones and omits some. The repertoire includes some 180,000 clones, around four fifths of them detected once, and 3% to 4.5% sits in the top ten. Material: PBMCs. Source of these receptors: a woman aged 60 to 75 in good health and CMV-seropositive.

This clone was counted a few times. This chain links TRBV7-8 with TRBJ1-2; TRBD1 matches 7 bases. The CDR3 has 14 residues. The trim removed 2 bases at V and 5 bases at J, leaving 5 bases unmatched. The germline V gene has CDR1 SGHVS and CDR2 FQNEAQ. The CDR3 DNA follows: TGTGCCAGCAGCTTAACGACAGGGATATATGGCTACACCTTC. This gives the protein CASSLTTGIYGYTF.

V and J are TRBV7-6 and TRBJ2-7; TRBD1 agrees at 12 bases. Trimming took 1 base from V and 5 from J; bases not matched to a gene: 6. CDR1 and CDR2 from the germline V gene are SGHVS and FNYEAQ. The CDR3 contains 16 residues. The CDR3 DNA sequence: TGTGCCAGCAGCTTAGGGGGACAGGGGGCCGCGGACGAGCAGTACTTC. Protein product: CASSLGGQGAADEQYF. The whole variable domain, remainder taken from reference TRBV7-6 and TRBJ2-7, is GAGVSQSPRYKVTKRGQDVALRCDPISGHVSLYWYRQALGQGPEFLTYFNYEAQQDKSGLPNDRFSAERPEGSISTLTIQRTEQRDSAMYRCASSLGGQGAADEQYFGPGTRLTVT.

This clone was seen just once. V is TRBV5-1 and J is TRBJ2-7, with D possibly matching TRBD1 (6 bases). The V and J ends lost 4 bases and 2 bases respectively, with 22 bases between them. The CDR3 runs to 17 residues. CDR1 SGHRS and CDR2 YFSETQ come from the germline V gene. The CDR3 region has the DNA TGCGCCAGCAGCCACGGATTGGACGGGACAAAAGCCTACGAGCAGTACTTC. Encoded protein: CASSHGLDGTKAYEQYF.

The rearrangement links TRBV29-1 to TRBJ1-2, with 8 bases fitting TRBD1. Germline V CDR1 and CDR2: SQVTM, ANQGSEA. The CDR3 extends over 13 amino acids. V shed 6 bases, J shed 8 bases, and the junction held 11 bases outside the gene matches. The CDR3 sequence: CSVWKGQDDGYTF. The CDR3 coding sequence is TGCAGCGTCTGGAAGGGACAGGACGACGGCTACACCTTC.

In its sample, this clone was seen a few times. DNA of the CDR3: TGCGCCAGCAGCCCAGAGGGGACAGGGAAAAATCAGCCCCAGCATTTT. Translated: CASSPEGTGKNQPQHF. J is TRBJ1-5 and V is TRBV4-1; TRBD1 matches 9 bases. V trimming: 4 bases; J trimming: 4 bases; junction bases outside the gene matches: 8. CDR1 is MGHRA and CDR2 is YSYEKL in the germline V gene. The CDR3 contains 16 residues.

The chain combines TRBV7-9 with TRBJ1-1; 8 nucleotides match TRBD1. The germline V gene has CDR1 SEHNR and CDR2 FQNEAQ (reference sequence). Trimming took 5 bases from V and 0 from J; bases not matched to a gene: 5. This CDR3 contains 15 residues. The chain's CDR3 is CASSPRTGMNTEAFF. The CDR3 DNA sequence: TGTGCCAGCAGCCCCAGGACAGGGATGAACACTGAAGCTTTCTTT.

This chain links TRBV12-5 with TRBJ1-1; D is ambiguous. The ends were cut back, 2 bases at V and 8 bases at J, with 15 bases in the middle. The germline V gene encodes CDR1 LGHNT and CDR2 FRNRAP. CDR3 size: 14 residues. The CDR3 loop is CASGLKISVREAFF. As DNA, the CDR3 is TGTGCTAGTGGTTTGAAGATCAGCGTAAGAGAAGCTTTCTTT.

V gene TRBV7-9 combines with J gene TRBJ1-4, with TRBD1 as a possible D gene (5 bases). CDR1 and CDR2 from the germline V gene are SEHNR and FQNEAQ (reference sequence). CDR3 length: 14 amino acids. Trimming cost V 8 bases and J 5 bases, with 15 bases left between them. CDR3 sequence (DNA): TGTGCCAGCGGGCCCGGGACTGGGAATGAAAAACTGTTTTTT. This encodes CASGPGTGNEKLFF.

The chain recombines TRBV7-9 with TRBJ2-3; 8 positions agree with TRBD2. Germline values: CDR1 SEHNR, CDR2 FQNEAQ (reference sequence). Losses at the gene ends were 6 bases for V and 4 bases for J; bases not matched to a gene: 9. This CDR3 region has 15 residues. CDR3 amino acids: CASSLLAGSADTQYF. CDR3 bases: TGTGCCAGCAGTTTATTAGCGGGGTCGGCAGATACGCAGTATTTT.

This chain links TRBV28 with TRBJ2-3, with 13 bases aligning to TRBD2. The V and J ends lost 1 base and 3 bases, in that order; junction bases with no gene match: 4. Per the germline V gene, CDR1 is MDHEN and CDR2 is SYDVKM. This CDR3 spans 17 amino acids. The CDR3, as DNA: TGTGCCAGCAGTTTATACGGACTAGCGGGAGTAACAGATACGCAGTATTTT. Amino acid sequence: CASSLYGLAGVTDTQYF.

This clone was recorded once. V usage is TRBV30 and J usage is TRBJ1-1, with D unclear. CDR3 length equals 11 residues. Per germline, CDR1 GTSNPN and CDR2 SVGIG (reference sequence). Trimming left V 4 bases short and J 1 base short, with 4 bases between. The DNA for the CDR3 is TGTGCCTGGAAGCAGAACACTGAAGCTTTCTTT. Protein product: CAWKQNTEAFF.

The chain employs TRBV9 and TRBJ2-1; D perhaps matches TRBD2 (7 bases). The CDR3 runs 18 residues. The V and J ends lost 3 bases and 2 bases respectively, with 21 bases between them. Germline CDR1 reads SGDLS; CDR2 reads YYNGEE. CDR3: CASSGLGGGPSTYNEQFF. DNA of the CDR3: TGTGCCAGCAGCGGGCTTGGGGGGGGGCCCTCCACCTACAATGAGCAGTTCTTC.

The chain links TRBV11-2 to TRBJ1-2; the D is unclear. The V end was cut by 5 bases, the J end by 4 bases, with 14 bases between. This CDR3 spans 14 amino acids. Germline V gives CDR1 SGHAT, CDR2 FQNNGV. The CDR3 nucleotides are TGTGCCAGCAGCCCCGATGGCCAACCCTATGGCTACACCTTC. Its protein is CASSPDGQPYGYTF.

V gene TRBV28 combines with J gene TRBJ1-2, with D perhaps matching TRBD1 (6 bases). Trimming removed 6 bases at V and 4 bases at J, with 18 bases between. This CDR3 has 15 residues. The germline V gene has CDR1 MDHEN and CDR2 SYDVKM. The CDR3 region has the DNA TGTGCCAGCAGGCTATCGGGGGGCGGCAGCTATGGCTACACCTTC. This sequence encodes CASRLSGGGSYGYTF.

The rearrangement uses TRBV6-6 and TRBJ2-4, with a possible D match to TRBD2 (5 bases). CDR1 is MNHNY, CDR2 SVGAGI, per germline (reference sequence). CDR3 length: 14 amino acids. Trimming removed 2 bases at V and 7 bases at J, with 12 bases between. CDR3 residues: CASSYGGSSNIQYF. For the CDR3, the DNA is TGTGCCAGCAGTTACGGCGGGTCTTCGAACATTCAGTACTTC.

This sequence joins TRBV27 and TRBJ1-5; TRBD1 matches 9 bases. Trimming took 5 bases from V and 6 from J; bases not matched to a gene: 8. This CDR3 has 15 amino acids. Germline V gene lookup returns CDR1 MNHEY and CDR2 SMNVEV (reference sequence). The CDR3 bases are TGTGCCAGCAGTCTACAGGGGGCGCTTGGTCAGCCCCAGCATTTT. Translating it yields CASSLQGALGQPQHF.

The chain uses TRBV19 and TRBJ2-4; a weak D match, TRBD1 (6 bases). CDR3 size: 11 residues. From germline, CDR1 is LNHDA and CDR2 SQIVND (reference sequence). V was shortened by 10 bases and J by 6 bases, with 10 bases between the two germline ends. CDR3 DNA sequence: TGTGCCACCTCAGGGGTAAACATTCAGTACTTC. Translation: CATSGVNIQYF. Supplemented by reference TRBV19 and TRBJ2-4, the full variable domain reads DGGITQSPKYLFRKEGQNVTLSCEQNLNHDAMYWYRQDPGQGLRLIYYSQIVNDFQKGDIAEGYSVSREKKESFPLTVTSAQKNPTAFYLCATSGVNIQYFGAGTRLSVL.